The sequence of this TCR beta chain was determined in a study of blood T cells in healthy people across ages (dated by TCRdb to 2013 to 2016). With respect to the entire study: In model experiments, template switching captured about one uniquely barcoded TCR beta cDNA molecule for every two T cells. For two donors (one aged 18 to 29 and one aged 80 or older), the study analyzed two additional independent replicas of 1 million unique cDNA reads from the same blood draw. Age-related changes in TCR beta repertoire diversity were measured in the study by deep sequencing normalized with unique cDNA molecular identifiers. To avoid experimental bias, donors of different ages were distributed randomly across sequencing lanes. The donors were divided into four age groups: young (average around 17 years), middle-aged (approximately 41), aged (about 56) and long-lived (around 87). Findings and caveats that apply to the study as a whole: Because donor CMV infection status was unknown, age-related changes in expanded clonotypes were potentially confounded. Observed TCR beta diversity per million T cells fell roughly linearly with age, and a significant reduction was already apparent by age around 44. Total diversity estimates from one million sequenced T cells were considered lower bounds and underestimates. Compared with the aged group, the long-lived group had more naive CD4+ T cells, fewer expanded clones and increased TCR diversity, a pattern suggesting age selection. Because profiling used bulk unsorted PBMCs, naive and antigen-experienced compartments could not be compared conclusively. The percentage of naive T cells measured by flow cytometry correlated strongly with observed TCR beta diversity.

The table lists this clonotype with a count of one. Its target antigen remains unknown. Within one base of it there is no much larger clone, and no base qualities were kept. A lone read offers only weak evidence. Library preparation employed 5' RACE. Instrument on record: Illumina HiSeq 2500. A second PCR of roughly 7 to 11 cycles was performed with a sample-barcoded 5' primer and a J-beta primer mix. Each TCR beta cDNA molecule received a unique molecular identifier from a template-switch 5' adaptor carrying 12 random nucleotides. At least 3 million CDR3-containing paired-end reads were obtained from each sample. First-strand cDNA was synthesized from all RNA with the Mint cDNA synthesis kit, primed by a TRBC-specific oligonucleotide. Following uracil-DNA glycosylase treatment, a first 18-cycle PCR with universal primers M1SS and BC2_uni_R was performed on all cDNA. As for the original processing: Each sample was normalized by randomly selecting 1 million high-quality reads, each carrying a distinct molecular identifier. Instead of being binned into consensus sequences, reads that shared molecular identifiers were thrown out. CDR3 identification, clonotype clustering and error correction used MiTCR with a Q25 quality threshold and the strictest error-elimination algorithm. A nonparametric unseen species model using Euler transformation provided a lower-bound estimate of total TCR beta diversity. TCRdb reran the public reads through fastp at Q25 and MiXCR, keeping productive beta chains. Rows matching on CDR3 protein sequence are summarized as one entry with the most common DNA and genes. Clone size and V and J calls follow TCRdb, not the original study. The table for this sample lists 650,000 or so distinct CDR3 sequences; around 50% of them were counted only once. Approximately 13% of the sample is held by the ten biggest clonotypes.

From the cysteine up to the phenylalanine, the CDR3 has a length of 13 residues. The retained sequence is limited to the CDR3, 39 bases, with the frame set at the first base. As encoded in the germline V gene, CDR1 is SGHVS while CDR2 is FQNEAQ. The germline V end is reduced by 4 bases and the J end by 4 bases; junction bases left unmatched: 0. Donors were around 37 systemically healthy Caucasian individuals from Russia aged 6 to 90 years. Roughly 9 milliliters of peripheral blood were drawn from each donor into EDTA-treated Vacutainer tubes. Ficoll-Paque density-gradient centrifugation was used to isolate PBMCs, with at least 7 million obtained per sample. Total RNA, at least 5.5 micrograms per sample, was extracted from PBMCs with Trizol reagent. The percentages of naive CD45RAhigh/CD27high T cells were determined by flow cytometry on a PBMC aliquot from every donor.

The source material was blood. The chain links TRBV7-8 with TRBJ2-3; TRBD1 lines up with 9 middle nucleotides. The TCR was taken from a woman aged 80 or over in good health. The nucleotide sequence reads TGTGCCAGCAGCTGGACAGGGGCAGATACGCAGTATTTT. This gives the protein CASSWTGADTQYF.